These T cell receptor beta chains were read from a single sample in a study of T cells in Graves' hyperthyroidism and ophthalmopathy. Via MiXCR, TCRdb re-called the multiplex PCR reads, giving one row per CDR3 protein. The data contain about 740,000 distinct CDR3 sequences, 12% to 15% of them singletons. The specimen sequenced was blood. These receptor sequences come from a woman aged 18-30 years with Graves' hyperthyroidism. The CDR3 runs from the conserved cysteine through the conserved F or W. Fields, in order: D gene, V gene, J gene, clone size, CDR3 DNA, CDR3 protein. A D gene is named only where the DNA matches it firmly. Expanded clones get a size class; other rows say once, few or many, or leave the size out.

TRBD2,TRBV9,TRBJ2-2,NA,TGTGCCAGCAGCGTAGCGGGAGGGCGGGCCGGGGAGCTGTTTTTT,CASSVAGGRAGELFF
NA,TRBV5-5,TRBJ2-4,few,TGTGCCAGCAGCTTGGACAGCGCCCTAGCCAAAAACATTCAGTACTTC,CASSLDSALAKNIQYF
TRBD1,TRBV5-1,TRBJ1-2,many,TGCGCCAGTAGAACCCGGACAGGGGAACCCTTCTATGGCTACACCTTC,CASRTRTGEPFYGYTF
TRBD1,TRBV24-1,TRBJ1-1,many,TGTGCCACCAGTGACTCGCGGACAGGGTCTCCTGAAGCTTTCTTT,CATSDSRTGSPEAFF
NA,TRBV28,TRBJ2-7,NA,TGTGCCAGCAGTTTATCATGGATCAACGAGCAGTACTTC,CASSLSWINEQYF
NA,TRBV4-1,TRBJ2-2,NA,TGCGCCAGCAGCCAGGGGTTTGGGGGGGCTTTGCTGTTTTTT,CASSQGFGGALLFF
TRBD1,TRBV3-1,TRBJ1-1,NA,TGTGCCAGCAGCCAACGACAGGGAGTTGGCACTGAAGCTTTCTTT,CASSQRQGVGTEAFF
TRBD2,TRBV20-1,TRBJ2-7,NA,TGCAGAGAGGAGCGGGAGGGCCGTCCCTACGAGCAGTACTTC,CREEREGRPYEQYF
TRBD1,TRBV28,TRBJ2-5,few,TGTGCCAGCAGGCAGGGACAGCCTCAAGAGACCCAGTACTTC,CASRQGQPQETQYF
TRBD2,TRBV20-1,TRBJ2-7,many,TGCAGTGCTAGAGATGGGGCGGGAGGGCCACTGATTTACGAGCAGTACTTC,CSARDGAGGPLIYEQYF
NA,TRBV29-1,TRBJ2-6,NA,TGCAGCGTTGGGGGGGAGAGTCTATCTGGGGCCAACGTCCTGACTTTC,CSVGGESLSGANVLTF
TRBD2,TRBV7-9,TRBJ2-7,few,TGTGCCAGCAGCTTAGCTGCCATCTGGGCGGGAGGGCCAGAAAACTACGAGCAGTACTTC,CASSLAAIWAGGPENYEQYF
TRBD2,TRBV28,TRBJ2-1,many,TGTGCCAGCAGGGGAGCGGGATCGGTCTATGAGCAGTTCTTC,CASRGAGSVYEQFF
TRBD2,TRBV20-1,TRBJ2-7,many,TGCAGTGCTAGAGTAATGGCGGGAGGGGACGAGCAGTACTTC,CSARVMAGGDEQYF
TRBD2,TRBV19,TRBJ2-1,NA,TGTGCCAGTAGTATAGGAAGCGGGAGGGCCCCCTCCTACAATGAGCAGTTCTTC,CASSIGSGRAPSYNEQFF
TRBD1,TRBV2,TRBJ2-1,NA,TGTGCCAGCAGTTGGACAGGCTACGAGCAGTTCTTC,CASSWTGYEQFF
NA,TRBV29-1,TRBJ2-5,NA,TGCAGCGTTGATGAGGGGCAAGAGACCCAGTACTTC,CSVDEGQETQYF
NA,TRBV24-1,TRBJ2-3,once,TGTGCCACCTCACTAGGGGCGACAGATACGCAGTATTTT,CATSLGATDTQYF
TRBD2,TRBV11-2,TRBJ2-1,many,TGTGCCAGCAGCACGGGACTAGATGGGAACAATGAGCAGTTCTTC,CASSTGLDGNNEQFF
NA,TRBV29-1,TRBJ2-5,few,TGCAGCGTTGCCCACGGAGGGATGGAGACCCAGTACTTC,CSVAHGGMETQYF
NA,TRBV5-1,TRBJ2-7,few,TGCGCCAGCAGCGACAGGAAGCGGGCTTTCGAGCAGTACTTC,CASSDRKRAFEQYF
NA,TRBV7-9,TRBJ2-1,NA,TGCGCCAGCAGTGCGGGGGCAGGGGCCGGGGGGAATGAGCAGTTCTTC,CASSAGAGAGGNEQFF
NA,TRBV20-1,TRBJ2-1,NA,TGCAGTGCTAGGGAGAACAATCTTCCCTACAATGAGCAGTTCTTC,CSARENNLPYNEQFF
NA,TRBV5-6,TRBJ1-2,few,TGTGCCAGCAGCTTGGGGCTCAAGGAGGTTTATGGCTACACCTTC,CASSLGLKEVYGYTF
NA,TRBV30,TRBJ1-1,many,TGTGCCTGGAGGGGCCCCCCTCTAGGGAACACTGAAGCTTTCTTT,CAWRGPPLGNTEAFF
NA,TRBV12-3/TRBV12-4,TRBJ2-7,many,TGTGCCAGCAGTCGCGGGCCTCCCTACGAGCAGTACTTC,CASSRGPPYEQYF
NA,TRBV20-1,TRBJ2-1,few,TGCAGTGCGAGACGGGACTGGAGCCACAATGAGCAGTTCTTC,CSARRDWSHNEQFF
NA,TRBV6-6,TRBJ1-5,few,TGTGCCAGCAGTTACTCAGCAGCTTTCAATCAGCCCCAGCATTTT,CASSYSAAFNQPQHF
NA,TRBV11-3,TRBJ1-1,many,TGTGCCAGCAGCTTCGACGCCCTTGCCGGGGACGAAAACACTGAAGCTTTCTTT,CASSFDALAGDENTEAFF
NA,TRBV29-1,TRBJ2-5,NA,TGCAGCGTTGTTGGTACGGAGACCCAGTACTTC,CSVVGTETQYF
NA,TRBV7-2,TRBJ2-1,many,TGTGCCAGCAGCTCCTTTACCGCGTCGGGGCAGTTCTTC,CASSSFTASGQFF
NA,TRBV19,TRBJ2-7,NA,TGTGCCAGTAGTAACACAGGGAGTATGTACGAGCAGTACTTC,CASSNTGSMYEQYF
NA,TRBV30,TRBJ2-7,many,TGTGCCTGGAGTGTTATCAGGACTTGGCGCTACGAGCAGTACTTC,CAWSVIRTWRYEQYF
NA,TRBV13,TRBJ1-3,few,TGTGCCAGCAGCCTGACCGGGACCCGCACCACTTATTTT,CASSLTGTRTTYF
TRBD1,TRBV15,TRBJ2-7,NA,TGTGCCACCAGCGTACAGGGGAATAAGGGGAACGAGCAGTACTTC,CATSVQGNKGNEQYF
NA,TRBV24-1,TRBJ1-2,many,TGTGCCACCAGGGGTGGTGACTATGGCTACACCTTC,CATRGGDYGYTF
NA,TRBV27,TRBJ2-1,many,TGTGCCAGCAGTTTTGCCGGCTGGGATGAGCAGTTCTTC,CASSFAGWDEQFF
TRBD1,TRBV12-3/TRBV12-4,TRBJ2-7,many,TGTGCCAGCAGTTTGAAGGGACAGGAGACCCCGAGGGACTACGAGCAGTACTTC,CASSLKGQETPRDYEQYF
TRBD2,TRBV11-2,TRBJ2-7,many,TGTGCCAGCAGCTGGTTCGTAAGCGGGAGGACCCACGAGCAGTACTTC,CASSWFVSGRTHEQYF
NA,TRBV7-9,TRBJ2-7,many,TGTGCCAGCAGCCCTGAAGCCTACGAGCAGTACTTC,CASSPEAYEQYF
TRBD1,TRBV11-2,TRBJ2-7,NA,TGTGCCAGCAGCGTTACAGGGGGCTACTCCTACGAGCAGCACTTC,CASSVTGGYSYEQHF
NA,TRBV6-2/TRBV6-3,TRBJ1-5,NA,TGTGCCAGCAGTTACAGGGGTCGGAAGGGCAATCAGCCCCAGCATTTT,CASSYRGRKGNQPQHF
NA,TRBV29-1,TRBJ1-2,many,TGCAGCGTTCCCTTGGTCGCTGGCTACACCTTC,CSVPLVAGYTF
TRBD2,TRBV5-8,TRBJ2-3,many,TGTGCCAGCAGCGCACCGGGACTAGGGACAACTAGCACAGATACGCAGTATTTT,CASSAPGLGTTSTDTQYF
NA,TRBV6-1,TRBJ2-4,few,TGTGCCAGCACTCTCTACGTAGCCAAAAACATTCAGTACTTC,CASTLYVAKNIQYF
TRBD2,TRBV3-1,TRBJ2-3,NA,TGTGCCAGCAGCCCGAAGCGGGGTTTGCTAAGCACAGATACGCAGTATTTT,CASSPKRGLLSTDTQYF
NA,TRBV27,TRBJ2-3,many,TGTGCCAGCAGTTTATCGCTGAGGGATACGCAGTATTTT,CASSLSLRDTQYF
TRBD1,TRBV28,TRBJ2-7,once,TGTGCCAGCACCTCTCCCGGGACAGGGAACGAGCAGTACTTC,CASTSPGTGNEQYF